Shown below are 22 T cell receptor beta chains from a single sample sequenced in a study of a mutant IDH1 vaccine in newly diagnosed glioma. Here immunoSEQ multiplex PCR was the method, and the copy in TCRdb shows in-frame clones only, minus some. The sample has fewer than 35,000 clones, around 82% seen once. No antigen has been assigned to these receptors. Time point described: week 47, end of study. Every vaccination contained 300 ug of the mutant IDH1 20-mer peptide and was paired with topical imiquimod. Sequenced here: PBMCs, sampled from a glioma patient whose treatment included an IDH1 peptide vaccine. Source of these receptors: a man younger than 45 with glioma.

This chain connects TRBV30 to TRBJ2-7; possibly TRBD1 for D (6 bases). Germline loops: CDR1 GTSNPN, CDR2 SVGIG (reference sequence). Between the trimmed V and J ends, which lost 2 bases and 5 bases, there was a span of 22 bases. The CDR3 consists of 16 residues. The CDR3 protein is CAWSPVLGARRDEQYF. CDR3 DNA: TGTGCCTGGAGTCCGGTGTTGGGGGCGCGAAGAGACGAGCAGTACTTC. Full variable domain (remainder filled in from reference TRBV30 and TRBJ2-7): SQTIHQWPATLVQPVGSPLSLECTVEGTSNPNLYWYRQAAGRGLQLLFYSVGIGQISSEVPQNLSASRPQDRQFILSSKKLLLSDSGFYLCAWSPVLGARRDEQYFGPGTRLTVT.

Only a few counts were recorded for this clone. The gene calls are TRBV7-9 and TRBJ2-7; D gene ambiguous. The CDR3 consists of 12 residues. The ends were cut back, 4 bases at V and 2 bases at J, with 6 bases in the middle. The germline V gene has CDR1 SEHNR and CDR2 FQNEAQ (reference sequence). CDR3: CASSSITYEQYF. The CDR3 nucleotides are TGTGCCAGCAGCTCTATCACCTACGAGCAGTACTTC.

V and J are TRBV5-6 and TRBJ2-7; D unclear. The CDR3 length is 12 residues. V lost 4 bases and J lost 7, with 12 bases in between. The germline CDR1 and CDR2 sequences are SGHDT and YYEEEE. The CDR3 bases are TGTGCCAGCAGCCAAAAAAATCTGGAGCAGTACTTC. Translated, it gives CASSQKNLEQYF. Using reference TRBV5-6 and TRBJ2-7 for the parts outside the CDR3, the full variable domain is DAGVTQSPTHLIKTRGQQVTLRCSPKSGHDTVSWYQQALGQGPQFIFQYYEEEERQRGNFPDRFSGHQFPNYSSELNVNALLLGDSALYLCASSQKNLEQYFGPGTRLTVT.

The V and J genes are TRBV30 and TRBJ1-6; 10 bases align to TRBD1. Germline V gene sequence: CDR1 GTSNPN, CDR2 SVGIG (reference sequence). The CDR3 has 11 amino acids. CDR3 region: CAWDRGPPLHF. CDR3 DNA sequence: TGTGCTTGGGACAGGGGTCCACCCCTCCACTTT. Combining the CDR3 with reference TRBV30 and TRBJ1-6 gives the whole variable domain SQTIHQWPATLVQPVGSPLSLECTVEGTSNPNLYWYRQAAGRGLQLLFYSVGIGQISSEVPQNLSASRPQDRQFILSSKKLLLSDSGFYLCAWDRGPPLHFGNGTRLTVT.

This clone appeared a few times. The chain recombines TRBV2 with TRBJ1-2, with D unresolved. V was clipped by 4 bases and J by 4 bases, with 13 bases between them. The CDR3 length is 14 residues. Germline CDR1 reads SNHLY; CDR2 reads FYNNEI. CDR3 sequence reads: CASSVRLMGYGYTF. The CDR3 region has the DNA TGTGCCAGCAGTGTACGCCTCATGGGCTATGGCTACACCTTC.

The chain carries TRBV7-3 and TRBJ1-1, with D unresolved. CDR3 size: 14 residues. Germline CDR1 is SGHTA and CDR2 is FQGTGA. V was trimmed by 0 bases and J by 4 bases, leaving 9 bases between them. The CDR3 sequence is CASSLTGPGTEAFF. CDR3 bases: TGTGCCAGCAGCTTAACAGGACCCGGCACTGAAGCTTTCTTT.

The chain employs TRBV28 and TRBJ1-5; TRBD1 might be the D (5 bases). Between the trimmed V and J ends, which lost 5 bases and 0 bases, there was a span of 14 bases. The CDR3 extends over 16 amino acids. Germline V gene sequence: CDR1 MDHEN, CDR2 SYDVKM. CDR3 sequence (DNA): TGTGCCAGCAGTCCACAGGAGATCGATAGCAATCAGCCCCAGCATTTT. This translates into CASSPQEIDSNQPQHF. Full variable domain (rest looked up from reference TRBV28 and TRBJ1-5): DVKVTQSSRYLVKRTGEKVFLECVQDMDHENMFWYRQDPGLGLRLIYFSYDVKMKEKGDIPEGYSVSREKKERFSLILESASTNQTSMYLCASSPQEIDSNQPQHFGDGTRLSIL.

The chain combines TRBV27 with TRBJ2-3; perhaps TRBD2 as D (5 bases). V shed 3 bases and J shed 7 bases, with 14 bases lying between them. The CDR3 covers 14 residues. The germline gives CDR1 MNHEY, CDR2 SMNVEV (reference sequence). CDR3 in amino acids: CASSFTSGHNTQYF. The CDR3 nucleotides are TGTGCCAGCAGTTTCACAAGCGGCCACAATACGCAGTATTTT.

The rearrangement uses TRBV10-1 and TRBJ1-2; 8 bases align to TRBD1. Germline CDR1 WNHNN, CDR2 SYGVQD (reference sequence). The CDR3 covers 17 residues. With 6 bases clipped from V and 4 bases from J, the junction kept 16 bases outside the gene matches. CDR3 sequence (DNA): TGCGCCAGCAGGACGGACAGGGCGAATAAAACCCCCTATGGCTACACCTTC. Amino acids: CASRTDRANKTPYGYTF.

The chain joins TRBV30 to TRBJ2-2; 11 bases map to TRBD1. This CDR3 comprises 13 residues. The V gene end was trimmed by 5 bases and the J gene end by 6 bases; junction bases not matched to a gene: 2. CDR1 and CDR2 from the germline V gene are GTSNPN and SVGIG (reference sequence). This CDR3 reads CAWGTGGSGELFF. The CDR3 DNA reads TGTGCCTGGGGGACAGGGGGATCCGGGGAGCTGTTTTTT.

A few counts support this clone. This rearrangement joins TRBV19 to TRBJ1-5; D gene ambiguous. Trimming took off 5 bases at V and 3 bases at J, with 8 bases between the two ends. The CDR3 spans 13 residues. Germline CDR1 reads LNHDA; CDR2 reads SQIVND (reference sequence). CDR3 sequence reads: CASSAGLNQPQHF. In DNA, the CDR3 is TGTGCCAGTAGTGCAGGTCTCAATCAGCCCCAGCATTTT. The whole variable domain, filled in from reference TRBV19 and TRBJ1-5, reads DGGITQSPKYLFRKEGQNVTLSCEQNLNHDAMYWYRQDPGQGLRLIYYSQIVNDFQKGDIAEGYSVSREKKESFPLTVTSAQKNPTAFYLCASSAGLNQPQHFGDGTRLSIL.

The chain uses TRBV6-5 and TRBJ1-1; 8 bases match TRBD1. CDR1 is MNHEY and CDR2 is SVGAGI in the germline V gene. The CDR3 is 13 residues long. The trim removed 6 bases at V and 5 bases at J, leaving 5 bases unmatched. The CDR3 nucleotides read TGTGCCAGCAGCCCTGACAGGGGTACTGAAGCTTTCTTT. Encoded protein: CASSPDRGTEAFF.

The chain combines TRBV19 with TRBJ2-2; D is possibly TRBD1 (6 bases). The CDR3 spans 17 residues. Deletions cut 4 bases from V and 2 bases from J, with 17 bases between. Germline CDR1 is LNHDA and CDR2 is SQIVND (reference sequence). CDR3 bases: TGTGCCAGTAGTAGGATGAGGGGGAGTACTAACACCGGGGAGCTGTTTTTT. It translates to CASSRMRGSTNTGELFF.

The chain combines TRBV6-1 with TRBJ2-5, with D possibly matching TRBD1 (5 bases). The CDR3 runs 16 residues. Germline CDR1 MNHNS, CDR2 SASEGT. V was pared by 2 bases and J by 2 bases, with 15 bases between. As DNA, the CDR3 is TGTGCCAGCAGTGAAATGCAGGGTGTTGTTCAAGAGACCCAGTACTTC. As protein: CASSEMQGVVQETQYF.

This chain links TRBV5-1 with TRBJ2-7, with 12 bases matching TRBD1. The V and J ends lost 2 bases and 3 bases, in that order; junction bases with no gene match: 3. The germline V gene encodes CDR1 SGHRS and CDR2 YFSETQ. The CDR3 has 15 residues. The CDR3 here is CASSFGTGGFYEQYF. The CDR3 DNA reads TGCGCCAGCAGCTTTGGGACAGGGGGCTTCTACGAGCAGTACTTC.

The chain is built from TRBV30 and TRBJ1-6, with no clear D. Trimming took 8 bases from V and 9 from J, leaving 14 bases between them. From germline, CDR1 is GTSNPN and CDR2 SVGIG (reference sequence). The CDR3 sequence is 12 residues long. The CDR3 DNA reads TGTGCCGGCCTGCGAGCCGGTTCACCCCTCCACTTT. It specifies CAGLRAGSPLHF. Supplemented by reference TRBV30 and TRBJ1-6, the full variable domain reads SQTIHQWPATLVQPVGSPLSLECTVEGTSNPNLYWYRQAAGRGLQLLFYSVGIGQISSEVPQNLSASRPQDRQFILSSKKLLLSDSGFYLCAGLRAGSPLHFGNGTRLTVT.

The chain has TRBV4-1 and TRBJ1-5; D gene ambiguous. Germline assignment: CDR1 MGHRA and CDR2 YSYEKL. The CDR3 runs 15 residues. Trimming pared 1 base from V and 9 bases from J, leaving 16 bases between. CDR3 residues: CASSQVQIKGRPQHF. DNA of the CDR3: TGCGCCAGCAGCCAAGTTCAAATAAAGGGTAGGCCCCAGCATTTT.

The CDR3 loop is CASSPSAGVGHEQYF. The DNA of the CDR3 is TGTGCCAGCTCACCATCTGCGGGAGTAGGGCACGAGCAGTACTTC. The J gene is TRBJ2-7, the V gene TRBV18, with 7 bases lining up with TRBD2. Germline V gene sequence: CDR1 KGHSH, CDR2 LQKENI. CDR3 length: 15 amino acids. Trimming cost V 2 bases and J 5 bases; bases outside gene matches: 9.

The J gene is TRBJ2-3, the V gene TRBV30; D gene unclear. This CDR3 comprises 12 residues. Germline V gene lookup returns CDR1 GTSNPN and CDR2 SVGIG (reference sequence). V was shortened by 0 bases and J by 4 bases, with 5 bases between the two germline ends. The CDR3 nucleotides read TGTGCCTGGAGTGTGTCTGCAGATACGCAGTATTTT. Its protein product is CAWSVSADTQYF. The variable domain in full, completed from reference TRBV30 and TRBJ2-3, reads SQTIHQWPATLVQPVGSPLSLECTVEGTSNPNLYWYRQAAGRGLQLLFYSVGIGQISSEVPQNLSASRPQDRQFILSSKKLLLSDSGFYLCAWSVSADTQYFGPGTRLTVL.

This chain uses TRBV30 with TRBJ1-4, with D maybe TRBD1 (6 bases). The V and J ends lost 2 bases and 5 bases respectively, with 12 bases between them. From germline, CDR1 is GTSNPN and CDR2 SVGIG (reference sequence). This CDR3 is 14 amino acids long. Here the CDR3 DNA reads TGTGCCTGGAGTATGGACAGCTCGAATGAAAAACTGTTTTTT. Encoded protein: CAWSMDSSNEKLFF. The variable domain in full, completed from reference TRBV30 and TRBJ1-4, reads SQTIHQWPATLVQPVGSPLSLECTVEGTSNPNLYWYRQAAGRGLQLLFYSVGIGQISSEVPQNLSASRPQDRQFILSSKKLLLSDSGFYLCAWSMDSSNEKLFFGSGTQLSVL.

The rearrangement joins TRBV27 to TRBJ2-1; TRBD1 matches at 9 bases. In germline, CDR1 is MNHEY, CDR2 SMNVEV (reference sequence). This CDR3 has 16 amino acids. Trimming cost V 5 bases and J 6 bases; bases outside gene matches: 11. The CDR3 region is CASSKRGTGLPNEQFF. The CDR3 DNA reads as TGTGCCAGCAGTAAAAGAGGGACAGGGTTACCCAATGAGCAGTTCTTC.

This clone was found a few times. The CDR3 DNA sequence: TGCGCCAGCAGTCTAAGCGGGTTCGTTGGCACTGAAGCTTTCTTT. Translated, it gives CASSLSGFVGTEAFF. The chain carries TRBV4-1 and TRBJ1-1, with unresolved D. Germline-derived CDR1 and CDR2 are MGHRA and YSYEKL. The germline V and J ends were trimmed by 6 bases and 4 bases, with 18 bases remaining between them. The CDR3 is made up of 15 amino acids.